These 4 T cell receptor beta chains came from one sample sequenced in a study of glioma-infiltrating T cells after dendritic cell vaccination. Sequenced by immunoSEQ multiplex PCR; TCRdb stores in-frame clones only, minus some. The data hold fewer than 100,000 clones, with 70% to 90% observed a single time. Sequenced material: blood, taken before dendritic cell vaccination. These receptors were taken from a human donor with glioblastoma.

The rearrangement uses TRBV11-2 and TRBJ2-7; D is uncertain. Germline loops: CDR1 SGHAT, CDR2 FQNNGV. CDR3 length: 15 amino acids. The ends were cut back, 1 base at V and 1 base at J, with 11 bases in the middle. CDR3 loop: CASSLGSVESYEQYF. As DNA, the CDR3 is TGTGCCAGCAGCTTAGGTAGTGTAGAGTCCTACGAGCAGTACTTC.

V is TRBV11-1 and J is TRBJ2-7; 11 nucleotides agree with TRBD2. This CDR3 is 17 amino acids long. CDR1 and CDR2 from the germline V gene are SGHAT and FQDESV (reference sequence). V shed 0 bases, J shed 2 bases, and the junction held 6 bases outside the gene matches. CDR3 in DNA: TGTGCCAGCAGCTTAGCGGCGGGACTAGCGGACGCCTACGAGCAGTACTTC. Its translation: CASSLAAGLADAYEQYF.

The rearrangement joins TRBV21-1 to TRBJ1-3; the DNA was not used to check the table's D call, TRBD1. TRBV21-1 counts as a pseudogene. This CDR3 is built from 17 residues. CDR3 in DNA: TGTGCCAGCAGCAAAGAAGGACAGATCTTCTCTGGAAACACCATATATTTT. It translates to CASSKEGQIFSGNTIYF.

In regard to this clone: This sample also contains other DNA sequences that code for the same CDR3. The rearrangement links TRBV9 to TRBJ2-2; 7 nucleotides align to TRBD2. Trimming removed 2 bases from V and 4 bases from J; junction bases left unmatched: 2. Germline V CDR1 and CDR2: SGDLS, YYNGEE. This CDR3 contains 14 residues. CDR3 in amino acids: CASSVGGGTGELFF. For the CDR3, the DNA is TGTGCCAGCAGCGTTGGGGGGGGCACCGGGGAGCTGTTTTTT.